What follows describes a single TCR beta chain. What it recognizes is unknown. This record comes from a study of cytomegalovirus exposure and HLA in healthy donors. The germline CDR1 and CDR2 sequences are SGHDT and YYEEEE. This CDR3 is built from 14 residues. Unmatched junction bases numbered 5, after V lost 3 bases and J lost 4 bases. Notes on the study in general: Rare sequences made up most TCRs, while some public TCRs were found in many donors. In a later analysis, at a false discovery rate of 0.05, over 15,000 TCR beta sequences matched HLA alleles.

13 Jbeta primers and 60 Vbeta primers were used for the PCR. Measured with immunoSEQ multiplex PCR; TCRdb has only the in-frame clones, and not every one. The sample shows 85,000 to 100,000 clones, approximately 77% of them seen only once. Likely unrecorded immune exposures existed in these nominally healthy donors. The receptor comes from a woman between 40 and 55 years old in good health and CMV-seronegative. The chain links TRBV5-6 to TRBJ2-7, with 9 bases matching TRBD1. Sequences were obtained from PBMCs. CDR3 in DNA: TGTGCCAGCAGCTGGACAGGGGAGGGGTACGAGCAGTACTTC. Its protein product is CASSWTGEGYEQYF.